In this sample, the clone carrying this T cell receptor beta chain turned up once. Antigen specificity is unknown. The record originates from a study of cytomegalovirus exposure and HLA in healthy donors. Study-wide results and limits: The study labeled 180 or so TCR beta chains cytomegalovirus-associated.

This table comes from immunoSEQ multiplex PCR, and its TCRdb copy is limited to in-frame clones, with some not included. The sample holds some 140,000 clones; 85% to 90% are singletons and the top ten take nearly 3%. Material for sequencing was PBMCs. The TCR was taken from a man younger than 30 in good health and CMV-seronegative.

CDR3 amino acids: CASSHGGLGNAFAVEAFF. CDR3 coding DNA: TGCGCCAGCAGCCACGGCGGGTTGGGGAATGCTTTCGCCGTTGAAGCTTTCTTT. The chain carries TRBV4-1 and TRBJ1-1; D not certain. Per germline, CDR1 MGHRA and CDR2 YSYEKL. The CDR3 spans 18 residues. V was trimmed by 3 bases and J by 7 bases, leaving 27 bases between them.